This TCR beta chain was recovered during a study of shared clonotypes between healthy human individuals. Study-wide findings and caveats: Rarefaction exposed incomplete sorted-subset sequencing despite large depth. The study found about 5% of naive CD4 clonotypes shared across four donors. Non-shared clonotypes displayed generation probabilities falling below those of clonotypes present in all four donors.

The authors ran the assay at deep level. Here immunoSEQ multiplex PCR was the method, and the copy in TCRdb shows in-frame clones only, minus some. The profile covers around 2,000,000 clones, with roughly 95% appearing a single time and more than 0.1% taken by the ten largest. Only one count was recorded for this clone. Its target is not known. The sequence came from a man aged 18 to 30 in good health. Input material: naive CD4+ T cells sorted from blood. Subset described: CD45RA+ positively selected.

The CDR3 DNA reads TGTGCCAGCAGACAAACCGGACAGAACTATGGCTACACCTTC. This translates into CASRQTGQNYGYTF. The gene calls are TRBV6-1 and TRBJ1-2; weak D call: TRBD1 (6 bases). Germline V gene lookup returns CDR1 MNHNS and CDR2 SASEGT. The CDR3 spans 14 residues. The V end lost 6 bases, the J end lost 2 bases, and 13 bases lay between the germline ends.